This entry concerns a single T cell receptor beta chain. The antigen is undetermined. The data originate from a study of CD8+ T cells in alopecia areata. On the study more broadly: Severity of treated patients was scored by affected scalp percentage.

As for treatment: oral pan-JAK inhibitor, 5-10 mg twice daily. The study team obtained lesional scalp punch biopsies and peripheral blood from alopecia areata patients. Broader study findings: Lesional tissue from the scalp (especially in alopecia totalis/universalis) showed higher clonality than normal scalp. Scalp clonality decreased significantly with tofacitinib, and so did expanded CD8+ clones among the top 100.

Extraction of RNA preceded its reverse transcription into cDNA, which served as the sequencing template. Generated by immunoSEQ multiplex PCR, the TCRdb table keeps only in-frame clones and is missing some. The repertoire includes roughly 220,000 clones, approximately 38% of them detected once, and almost 0.5% sits in the top ten. The CDR3 is 15 amino acids. The V and J ends lost 2 bases and 6 bases, in that order; junction bases with no gene match: 7. Germline V CDR1 and CDR2: KGHSH, LQKENI. The material sequenced was CD4+ T cells sorted from blood, taken at roughly week 30, from a patient treated with tofacitinib. V usage is TRBV18 and J usage is TRBJ2-7; 10 positions match TRBD2. The receptor was isolated from a human donor with alopecia areata. This CDR3 is CASSPSGRASPEQYF. The CDR3 nucleotides read TGTGCCAGCTCACCAAGCGGGAGGGCCTCCCCCGAGCAGTACTTC.